This TCR beta chain was recovered during a study of blood T cells in healthy people across ages. Broader study findings: Higher naive T cell percentage went strongly together with higher TCR beta diversity. Roughly linear declines in TCR beta diversity per million T cells occurred with age.

Primers used in a second PCR of about 7 to 12 cycles were a sample-barcoded 5' primer and a J-beta primer mix. TCRdb re-analysed the 5' RACE reads in MiXCR, keeping a single row per CDR3 protein. The sample holds around 940,000 distinct CDR3 sequences, just over 50% seen once. CDR3 length equals 13 residues. V shed 4 bases and J 0 bases; nucleotides not matched to a gene: 0. Germline V gives CDR1 DFQATT, CDR2 SNEGSKA (reference sequence). Whenever a sample was processed, at least 6 million PBMCs were isolated. This clonotype appeared a few times. Its antigen is unidentified. The rearrangement uses TRBV20-1 and TRBJ2-1; 7 bases are shared with TRBD2. Sequencing input: blood. The receptor comes from an older woman in good health. The CDR3 region has the DNA TGCAGTGCTAAGCGGGACTCCTACAATGAGCAGTTCTTC. Translation gives CSAKRDSYNEQFF.